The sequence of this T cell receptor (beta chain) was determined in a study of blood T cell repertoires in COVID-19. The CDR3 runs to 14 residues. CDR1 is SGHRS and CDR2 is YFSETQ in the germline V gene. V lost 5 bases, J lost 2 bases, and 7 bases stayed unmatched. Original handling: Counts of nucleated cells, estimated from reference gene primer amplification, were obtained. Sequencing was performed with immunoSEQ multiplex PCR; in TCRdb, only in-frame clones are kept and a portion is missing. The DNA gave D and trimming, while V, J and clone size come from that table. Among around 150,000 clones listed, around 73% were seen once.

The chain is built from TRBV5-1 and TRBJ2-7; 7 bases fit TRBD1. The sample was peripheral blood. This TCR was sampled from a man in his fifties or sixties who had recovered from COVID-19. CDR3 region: CASRTGSPPYEQYF. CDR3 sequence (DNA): TGCGCCAGCAGGACAGGGAGTCCGCCCTACGAGCAGTACTTC.